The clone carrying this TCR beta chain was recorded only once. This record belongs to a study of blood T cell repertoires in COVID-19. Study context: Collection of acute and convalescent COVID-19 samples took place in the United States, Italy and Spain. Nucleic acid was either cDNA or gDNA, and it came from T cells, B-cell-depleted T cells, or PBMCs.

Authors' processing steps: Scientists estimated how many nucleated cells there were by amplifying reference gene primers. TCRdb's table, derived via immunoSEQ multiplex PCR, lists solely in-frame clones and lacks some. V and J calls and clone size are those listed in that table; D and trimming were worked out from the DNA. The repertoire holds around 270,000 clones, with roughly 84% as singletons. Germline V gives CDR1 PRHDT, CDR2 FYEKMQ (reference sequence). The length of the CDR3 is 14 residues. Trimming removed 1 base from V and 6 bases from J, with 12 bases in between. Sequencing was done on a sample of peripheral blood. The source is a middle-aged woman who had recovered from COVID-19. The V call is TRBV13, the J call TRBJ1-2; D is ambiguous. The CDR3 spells CASSLVLSVDGYTF. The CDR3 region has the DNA TGTGCCAGCAGCTTAGTGCTCTCGGTTGATGGCTACACCTTC.